Presented here are 17 T cell receptor beta chains from one specimen sequenced in a study of cytomegalovirus exposure and HLA in healthy donors. PCR involved 60 Vbeta and 13 Jbeta primers. Sequencing was performed with immunoSEQ multiplex PCR; in TCRdb, only in-frame clones are kept and a portion is missing. Of about 160,000 clones detected, around 79% appear once; the ten largest clones hold 0.85% to 1%. The sequenced material came from PBMCs. The origin of the receptors is a woman aged 50 to 60 in good health and CMV-seropositive.

V usage is TRBV7-2 and J usage is TRBJ1-2, with 8 nucleotides matching TRBD1. The V segment lost 5 bases and the J segment 3 bases; nucleotides outside the gene matches: 2. This CDR3 is built from 13 residues. Germline V CDR1 and CDR2: SGHTA, FQGNSA. As DNA, the CDR3 is TGTGCCAGCAGCCCGGGACAGGACTATGGCTACACCTTC. Protein sequence: CASSPGQDYGYTF. The entire variable domain, with the rest obtained from reference TRBV7-2 and TRBJ1-2, is as follows: GAGVSQSPSNKVTEKGKDVELRCDPISGHTALYWYRQSLGQGLEFLIYFQGNSAPDKSGLPSDRFSAERTGGSVSTLTIQRTQQEDSAVYLCASSPGQDYGYTFGSGTRLTVV.

This chain connects TRBV9 to TRBJ1-3; D gene uncertain. V was clipped by 4 bases and J by 9 bases, with 14 bases between them. Germline V gene data show CDR1 as SGDLS and CDR2 as YYNGEE. The CDR3 has 13 residues. CDR3 sequence: CASSPQLRATIYF. The CDR3, as DNA: TGTGCCAGCAGCCCACAGTTGAGGGCCACCATATATTTT.

The chain employs TRBV21-1 and TRBJ1-1; the table's D call, TRBD1, was not checked against the DNA. TRBV21-1 is listed as a pseudogene. The CDR3 totals 18 residues. CDR3 nucleotides: TGTGCCAGCAGCAAAAGTCCAATGCAACAGCCTATGAACACTGAAGCTTTCTTT. Translated: CASSKSPMQQPMNTEAFF.

The chain carries TRBV27 and TRBJ2-7; 10 bases map to TRBD1. Germline V gene sequence: CDR1 MNHEY, CDR2 SMNVEV (reference sequence). This CDR3 spans 14 amino acids. V shed 6 bases, J shed 2 bases, and the junction held 4 bases outside the gene matches. The CDR3 sequence: CASRAGTGAYEQYF. The CDR3 DNA follows: TGTGCCAGCAGAGCCGGGACAGGGGCCTACGAGCAGTACTTC.

The V call is TRBV5-4, the J call TRBJ2-7, with 9 bases lining up with TRBD1. CDR3 length: 13 amino acids. V shed 3 bases, J shed 4 bases, and the junction held 2 bases outside the gene matches. Germline loops: CDR1 SGHNT, CDR2 YYREEE (reference sequence). The CDR3 coding sequence is TGTGCCAGCAGCTCGACAGGGGGTTACGAGCAGTACTTC. Amino acid sequence: CASSSTGGYEQYF.

This rearrangement joins TRBV19 to TRBJ2-7, with 7 bases aligning to TRBD2. CDR3 length: 12 residues. Trimming cost V 4 bases and J 12 bases; bases outside gene matches: 9. In germline, CDR1 is LNHDA, CDR2 SQIVND (reference sequence). The CDR3 loop reads CASSNSGTGWYF. The CDR3, as DNA: TGTGCCAGTAGTAACAGCGGGACCGGGTGGTACTTC.

This chain uses TRBV28 with TRBJ1-1, with a possible D match to TRBD1 (6 bases). Germline CDR1 is MDHEN and CDR2 is SYDVKM. V was cut by 5 bases and J by 0 bases, with 13 bases left in between. The CDR3 extends over 15 amino acids. CDR3 DNA sequence: TGTGCCAGCAGTCCCCACGCAGGGGTGAACACTGAAGCTTTCTTT. Protein sequence: CASSPHAGVNTEAFF. The variable domain in full, with the rest retrieved from reference TRBV28 and TRBJ1-1, is DVKVTQSSRYLVKRTGEKVFLECVQDMDHENMFWYRQDPGLGLRLIYFSYDVKMKEKGDIPEGYSVSREKKERFSLILESASTNQTSMYLCASSPHAGVNTEAFFGQGTRLTVV.

The genes are TRBV19 and TRBJ1-4, with no clear D. This CDR3 is built from 14 residues. V gave up 3 bases and J gave up 8 bases, with 13 bases separating them. Germline loops: CDR1 LNHDA, CDR2 SQIVND (reference sequence). For the CDR3, the DNA is TGTGCCAGTAGTATCTCGGGGTGGAACGAAAAACTGTTTTTT. It encodes CASSISGWNEKLFF.

As regards this clone: Other DNA sequences in this specimen translate into the identical CDR3. The V and J genes are TRBV7-2 and TRBJ1-5; D perhaps matches TRBD1 (6 bases). The germline V gene encodes CDR1 SGHTA and CDR2 FQGNSA. V was trimmed by 0 bases and J by 3 bases, leaving 9 bases between them. This CDR3 has 15 residues. The CDR3 coding sequence is TGTGCCAGCAGCTTAGCGGGACAACTCAATCAGCCCCAGCATTTT. Protein: CASSLAGQLNQPQHF.

The chain couples TRBV5-1 to TRBJ2-3, with 8 bases that match TRBD2. The CDR3 is made up of 17 amino acids. J gave up 0 bases and V 4 bases, and 10 bases lay outside the gene matches. The germline V gene encodes CDR1 SGHRS and CDR2 YFSETQ. This CDR3 reads CASSRIAGGLSTDTQYF. CDR3 DNA sequence: TGCGCCAGCAGCCGCATTGCGGGGGGTCTTAGCACAGATACGCAGTATTTT.

The chain employs TRBV27 and TRBJ2-2, with 8 bases lining up with TRBD1. Germline CDR1 reads MNHEY; CDR2 reads SMNVEV (reference sequence). The CDR3 consists of 18 residues. With V trimmed by 2 bases and J by 3 bases, 11 bases remained unmatched. The CDR3 bases are TGTGCCAGCAGTTTAATGGCAGGGGGCGCTTCGTACACCGGGGAGCTGTTTTTT. Its translation is CASSLMAGGASYTGELFF.

CDR3 amino acids: CASSLMGGFTYEQYF. For the CDR3, the DNA is TGTGCCAGCAGTTTAATGGGGGGGTTTACCTACGAGCAGTACTTC. The V gene is TRBV27, the J gene TRBJ2-7; 7 bases map to TRBD2. This CDR3 comprises 15 residues. Germline V CDR1 and CDR2: MNHEY, SMNVEV (reference sequence). With 2 bases clipped from V and 2 bases from J, the junction kept 6 bases outside the gene matches.

V is TRBV4-1 and J is TRBJ1-1, with D maybe TRBD1 (6 bases). V was clipped by 7 bases and J by 3 bases, with 12 bases between them. Germline V CDR1 and CDR2: MGHRA, YSYEKL. The CDR3 sequence is 13 residues long. In DNA, the CDR3 is TGCGCCAGCACCTCCAGGGGCGACACTGAAGCTTTCTTT. This sequence encodes CASTSRGDTEAFF.

This clone was observed once. The chain links TRBV21-1 to TRBJ2-7; the table's D call, TRBD2, was not checked against the DNA. TRBV21-1 is tagged as a pseudogene. This CDR3 is built from 12 residues. CDR3 DNA sequence: TGTGCCAGCAGCACCGTTCCCTACGAGCAGTACTTC. This codes for CASSTVPYEQYF.

A few counts support this clone. The chain uses TRBV7-2 and TRBJ2-5; no reliable D call. Trimming removed 1 base at V and 0 bases at J, with 3 bases between. CDR1 SGHTA and CDR2 FQGNSA come from the germline V gene. This CDR3 has 13 amino acids. The CDR3 loop is CASSLVNQETQYF. The DNA for the CDR3 is TGTGCCAGCAGCTTAGTTAACCAAGAGACCCAGTACTTC.

The J gene is TRBJ1-5, the V gene TRBV4-3, with 7 bases aligning to TRBD1. Germline loops: CDR1 LGHNA, CDR2 YSLEER. V was clipped by 4 bases and J by 4 bases; unmatched bases: 10. This CDR3 contains 16 residues. DNA for the CDR3: TGCGCCAGCAGCCGGGGCTTGGACAGGATAAATCAGCCCCAGCATTTT. Its protein product is CASSRGLDRINQPQHF.

This sequence joins TRBV5-6 and TRBJ1-2, with a possible D match to TRBD1 (6 bases). The V gene's germline CDR1 is SGHDT and CDR2 YYEEEE. V gave up 4 bases and J gave up 5 bases, with 18 bases separating them. This CDR3 has 15 residues. The CDR3 reads CASSTFPAGEYGYTF. In nucleotides, the CDR3 is TGTGCCAGCAGCACATTCCCCGCAGGGGAATATGGCTACACCTTC.